This TCR beta chain is drawn from a study of Ad26.COV2.S vaccination and SARS-CoV-2 variants. Study context: Intramuscularly, Ad26.COV2.S was given either once or twice, 56 days apart.

Stated treatment: 15 to 20 received Ad26.COV2.S at low or high dose, single or two shots; roughly 5 received placebo; per-sample allocation not given. The study sampled participants on day 63 after the first vaccine or placebo injection. Study-level results: Total T cell responses were possibly underestimated by TCR breadth and depth analyses.

V gave up 7 bases and J gave up 4 bases; unmatched junction bases: 6. The CDR3 contains 14 residues. Germline assignment: CDR1 LGHDT and CDR2 YNNKEL (reference sequence). On this clone itself: Its target is not known.

TCRdb's table, derived via immunoSEQ multiplex PCR, lists solely in-frame clones and lacks some. The sample contains a few hundred thousand clones, 75% to 95% of which appear only once. The receptor was isolated from a person between 18 and 60 years old who received the Ad26.COV2.S COVID-19 vaccine or a placebo. V gene TRBV3-1 (or the pseudogene TRBV3-2) combines with J gene TRBJ2-1; 8 bases line up with TRBD2. Sequences were derived from peripheral blood, sampled in a trial of Ad26.COV2.S vaccine versus placebo. In nucleotides, the CDR3 is TGTGCCAGCACCCGAGCGGGAGTTTACAATGAGCAGTTCTTC. Protein sequence: CASTRAGVYNEQFF.